This is a list of T cell receptor beta chains from one sample in a study of cytomegalovirus exposure and HLA in healthy donors. Method: immunoSEQ multiplex PCR; TCRdb's copy keeps in-frame clones and lacks some. This sample yields roughly 160,000 clones, of which 60% to 80% are seen a single time; approximately 1.4% belongs to the top ten. Sequencing was carried out using PBMCs. Receptors were obtained from a man in his sixties in good health and CMV-seronegative. The CDR3 runs from the conserved cysteine through the conserved F or W. D genes are given only for firm matches. Clone size is given for some rows only: seen once, a few or many times, or a class if the clone is expanded.

abundance: NA; d_gene: NA; j_gene: TRBJ2-5; v_gene: TRBV5-1; CDR3aa: CASSYNRDQETQYF; CDR3nt: TGCGCCAGCAGCTACAACAGGGACCAAGAGACCCAGTACTTC
abundance: once; d_gene: TRBD1; j_gene: TRBJ1-6; v_gene: TRBV5-5; CDR3aa: CASSWDRELSPLHF; CDR3nt: TGTGCCAGCAGCTGGGACAGGGAATTATCACCCCTCCACTTT
abundance: NA; d_gene: NA; j_gene: TRBJ2-2; v_gene: TRBV5-6; CDR3aa: CASSSLSTRSAGELFF; CDR3nt: TGTGCCAGCAGCTCACTCTCAACTCGGTCTGCGGGGGAGCTGTTTTTT
abundance: NA; d_gene: NA; j_gene: TRBJ1-6; v_gene: TRBV6-4; CDR3aa: CASSEEALNNSPLHF; CDR3nt: TGTGCCAGCAGTGAGGAGGCCCTGAATAATTCACCCCTCCACTTT
abundance: NA; d_gene: TRBD1; j_gene: TRBJ1-5; v_gene: TRBV19; CDR3aa: CASQTGTGDQPQHF; CDR3nt: TGTGCCAGTCAGACCGGGACAGGGGATCAGCCCCAGCATTTT
abundance: NA; d_gene: NA; j_gene: TRBJ1-2; v_gene: TRBV6-5; CDR3aa: CASSPTGTYGYTF; CDR3nt: TGTGCCAGCAGTCCTACAGGGACCTATGGCTACACCTTC
abundance: NA; d_gene: NA; j_gene: TRBJ1-2; v_gene: TRBV29-1; CDR3aa: CSVERSYGYTF; CDR3nt: TGCAGCGTTGAACGGAGCTATGGCTACACCTTC
abundance: NA; d_gene: TRBD2; j_gene: TRBJ2-5; v_gene: TRBV5-8; CDR3aa: CASSLEGGGASQQYF; CDR3nt: TGTGCCAGCAGCTTGGAAGGCGGGGGGGCCAGCCAGCAGTACTTC
abundance: NA; d_gene: TRBD1; j_gene: TRBJ2-7; v_gene: TRBV5-1; CDR3aa: CASSQGQGSSYEQYF; CDR3nt: TGCGCCAGCAGCCAGGGACAGGGATCATCCTACGAGCAGTACTTC
abundance: few; d_gene: TRBD1; j_gene: TRBJ2-7; v_gene: TRBV6-5; CDR3aa: CASSYEYRGLHEQYF; CDR3nt: TGTGCCAGCAGTTACGAGTACAGGGGTCTACACGAGCAGTACTTC
abundance: NA; d_gene: NA; j_gene: TRBJ1-2; v_gene: TRBV28; CDR3aa: CASLGVTGYTF; CDR3nt: TGTGCCAGTTTAGGGGTAACCGGCTACACCTTC
abundance: NA; d_gene: TRBD2; j_gene: TRBJ2-1; v_gene: TRBV27; CDR3aa: CASSSKGRVNEQFF; CDR3nt: TGTGCCAGCAGTTCCAAGGGGAGGGTCAATGAGCAGTTCTTC
abundance: NA; d_gene: TRBD2; j_gene: TRBJ2-1; v_gene: TRBV7-2; CDR3aa: CASSLTGTSGKNEQFF; CDR3nt: TGTGCCAGCAGCTTGACCGGGACTAGCGGGAAAAATGAGCAGTTCTTC
abundance: NA; d_gene: TRBD1; j_gene: TRBJ2-7; v_gene: TRBV6-5; CDR3aa: CASSSGQEAYEQYF; CDR3nt: TGTGCCAGCAGTTCCGGACAGGAGGCCTACGAGCAGTACTTC
abundance: NA; d_gene: NA; j_gene: TRBJ2-2; v_gene: TRBV6-5; CDR3aa: CASSVRRGSGELFF; CDR3nt: TGTGCCAGCAGCGTCAGGAGAGGGAGCGGGGAGCTGTTTTTT
abundance: NA; d_gene: TRBD2; j_gene: TRBJ2-3; v_gene: TRBV29-1; CDR3aa: CSVFGGGTDTQYF; CDR3nt: TGCAGCGTTTTCGGGGGAGGGACAGATACGCAGTATTTT
abundance: NA; d_gene: TRBD1; j_gene: TRBJ2-2; v_gene: TRBV6-5; CDR3aa: CASRLTGANTGELFF; CDR3nt: TGTGCCAGCAGGCTCACAGGGGCGAACACCGGGGAGCTGTTTTTT
abundance: NA; d_gene: NA; j_gene: TRBJ2-5; v_gene: TRBV6-5; CDR3aa: CASSYNQGTETQYF; CDR3nt: TGTGCCAGCAGTTACAATCAGGGTACGGAGACCCAGTACTTC
abundance: NA; d_gene: TRBD2; j_gene: TRBJ2-5; v_gene: TRBV19; CDR3aa: CASKSGRHQETQYF; CDR3nt: TGTGCCAGTAAGAGCGGGAGACACCAAGAGACCCAGTACTTC
abundance: NA; d_gene: NA; j_gene: TRBJ2-4; v_gene: TRBV27; CDR3aa: CASSLNGVVGDTLQYF; CDR3nt: TGTGCCAGCAGTTTAAACGGAGTCGTGGGGGACACGCTTCAGTACTTC
abundance: NA; d_gene: TRBD1; j_gene: TRBJ1-3; v_gene: TRBV2; CDR3aa: CASRGQGHTIYF; CDR3nt: TGTGCCAGCAGGGGACAGGGTCACACCATATATTTT
abundance: NA; d_gene: TRBD1; j_gene: TRBJ2-7; v_gene: TRBV7-6; CDR3aa: CASSLAGTGPEQYF; CDR3nt: TGTGCCAGCAGCTTAGCGGGGACAGGGCCCGAGCAGTACTTC
abundance: NA; d_gene: NA; j_gene: TRBJ2-2; v_gene: TRBV5-6; CDR3aa: CASSPSTGELFF; CDR3nt: TGTGCCAGCAGCCCCAGTACCGGGGAGCTGTTTTTT
abundance: NA; d_gene: TRBD1; j_gene: TRBJ2-7; v_gene: TRBV5-1; CDR3aa: CASSPGTGQHEQYF; CDR3nt: TGCGCCAGCAGCCCCGGGACAGGGCAACACGAGCAGTACTTC